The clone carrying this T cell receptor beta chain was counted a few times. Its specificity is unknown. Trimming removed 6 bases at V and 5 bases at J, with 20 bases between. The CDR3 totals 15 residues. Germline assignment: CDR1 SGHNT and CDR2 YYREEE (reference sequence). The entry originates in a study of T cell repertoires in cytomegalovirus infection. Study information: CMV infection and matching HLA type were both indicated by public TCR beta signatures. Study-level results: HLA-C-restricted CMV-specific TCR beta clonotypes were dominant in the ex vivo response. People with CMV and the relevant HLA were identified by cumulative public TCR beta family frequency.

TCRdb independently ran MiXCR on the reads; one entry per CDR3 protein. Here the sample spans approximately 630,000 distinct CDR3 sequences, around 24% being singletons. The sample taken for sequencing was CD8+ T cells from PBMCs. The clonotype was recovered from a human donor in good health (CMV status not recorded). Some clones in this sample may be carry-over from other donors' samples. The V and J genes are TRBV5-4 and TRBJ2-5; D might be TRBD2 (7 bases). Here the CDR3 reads CASNPAGDKGETQYF. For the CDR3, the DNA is TGTGCCAGCAACCCGGCGGGGGACAAGGGGGAGACCCAGTACTTC.